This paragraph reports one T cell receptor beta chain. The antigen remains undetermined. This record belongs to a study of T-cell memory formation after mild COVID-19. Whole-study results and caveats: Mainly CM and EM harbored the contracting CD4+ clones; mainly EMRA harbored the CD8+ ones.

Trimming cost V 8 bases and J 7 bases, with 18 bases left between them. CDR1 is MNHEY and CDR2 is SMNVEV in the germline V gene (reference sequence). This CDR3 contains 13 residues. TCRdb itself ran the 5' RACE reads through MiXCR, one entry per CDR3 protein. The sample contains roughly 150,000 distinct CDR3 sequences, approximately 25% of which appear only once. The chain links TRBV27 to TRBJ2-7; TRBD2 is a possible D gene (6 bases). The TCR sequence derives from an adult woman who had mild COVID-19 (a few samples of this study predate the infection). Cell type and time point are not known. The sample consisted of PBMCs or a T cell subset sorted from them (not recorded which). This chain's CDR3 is CASGPGGLREQYF. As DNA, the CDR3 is TGTGCCAGCGGCCCCGGAGGACTACGGGAGCAGTACTTC.